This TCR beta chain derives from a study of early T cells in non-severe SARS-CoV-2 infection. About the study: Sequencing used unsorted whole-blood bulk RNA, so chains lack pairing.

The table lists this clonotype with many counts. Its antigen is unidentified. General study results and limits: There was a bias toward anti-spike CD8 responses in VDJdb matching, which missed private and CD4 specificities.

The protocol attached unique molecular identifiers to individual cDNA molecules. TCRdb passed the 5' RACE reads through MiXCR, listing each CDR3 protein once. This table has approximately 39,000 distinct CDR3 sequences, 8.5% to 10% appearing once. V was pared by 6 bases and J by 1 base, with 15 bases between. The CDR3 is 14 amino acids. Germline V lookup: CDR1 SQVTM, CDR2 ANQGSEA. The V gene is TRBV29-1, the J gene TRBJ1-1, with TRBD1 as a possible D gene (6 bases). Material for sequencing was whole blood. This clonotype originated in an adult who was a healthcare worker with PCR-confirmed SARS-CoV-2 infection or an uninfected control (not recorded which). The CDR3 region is CSVGRTATNTEAFF. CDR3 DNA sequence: TGCAGCGTGGGACGGACAGCCACGAACACTGAAGCTTTCTTT. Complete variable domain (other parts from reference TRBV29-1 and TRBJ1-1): SAVISQKPSRDICQRGTSLTIQCQVDSQVTMMFWYRQQPGQSLTLIATANQGSEATYESGFVIDKFPISRPNLTFSTLTVSNMSPEDSSIYLCSVGRTATNTEAFFGQGTRLTVV.